The rows below give T cell receptor beta chains drawn from one sample of a study of cytomegalovirus exposure and HLA in healthy donors. The data were produced by immunoSEQ multiplex PCR, yet TCRdb's version contains in-frame clones alone and is incomplete. The data show 90,000 to 120,000 clones, 70% to 85% seen once. The source material was PBMCs. The receptors originated from a male donor in good health and CMV-seronegative. Each CDR3 is given with its conserved first and last residue. The order of the fields is J gene, clone size, V gene, D gene, CDR3 protein, CDR3 DNA. D genes are given only for firm matches. Only part of the rows carry a size: once, few, many, or a class if the clone is expanded.

J: TRBJ2-7; size: .; V: TRBV2; D: .; CDR3: CASVGTGAYEQYF; DNA: TGTGCCAGTGTAGGTACAGGAGCCTACGAGCAGTACTTC
J: TRBJ2-3; size: .; V: TRBV4-1; D: TRBD2; CDR3: CASSQETAGVIDTQYF; DNA: TGCGCCAGCAGCCAAGAGACAGCGGGAGTTATAGATACGCAGTATTTT
J: TRBJ2-1; size: .; V: TRBV9; D: TRBD2; CDR3: CASSVGSGSSYNEQFF; DNA: TGTGCCAGCAGCGTAGGAAGCGGGAGCTCCTACAATGAGCAGTTCTTC
J: TRBJ1-1; size: once; V: TRBV19; D: TRBD1; CDR3: CASSRYRDRGPRTEAFF; DNA: TGTGCCAGTAGTAGGTACCGGGACAGGGGGCCTAGGACTGAAGCTTTCTTT
J: TRBJ1-3; size: .; V: TRBV5-8; D: .; CDR3: CASSSGTLPRGNTIYF; DNA: TGTGCCAGCAGCTCCGGGACACTTCCTCGAGGAAACACCATATATTTT
J: TRBJ2-2; size: .; V: TRBV6-5; D: .; CDR3: CASTFTANTGELFF; DNA: TGTGCCAGCACTTTTACAGCGAACACCGGGGAGCTGTTTTTT
J: TRBJ2-1; size: .; V: TRBV6-1; D: .; CDR3: CASSDPWLDHNEQFF; DNA: TGTGCCAGCAGTGATCCCTGGCTAGACCACAATGAGCAGTTCTTC
J: TRBJ2-3; size: .; V: TRBV11-2; D: .; CDR3: CASSFPQGGASTDTQYF; DNA: TGTGCCAGCAGCTTTCCCCAGGGCGGAGCGAGCACAGATACGCAGTATTTT
J: TRBJ2-7; size: .; V: TRBV30; D: .; CDR3: CAWSVKGVRVTYEQYF; DNA: TGTGCCTGGAGTGTAAAGGGAGTACGGGTTACCTACGAGCAGTACTTC
J: TRBJ2-1; size: .; V: TRBV21-1; D: .; CDR3: CASSIPSIRSLNEQFF; DNA: TGTGCCAGCAGCATCCCTAGCATCAGATCCCTCAATGAGCAGTTCTTC
J: TRBJ2-1; size: .; V: TRBV7-9; D: .; CDR3: CASSPPNSYNEQFF; DNA: TGTGCCAGCAGCCCCCCTAATTCCTACAATGAGCAGTTCTTC
J: TRBJ2-1; size: .; V: TRBV9; D: .; CDR3: CASSVGVGVGNEQFF; DNA: TGTGCCAGCAGCGTAGGGGTGGGAGTGGGCAATGAGCAGTTCTTC
J: TRBJ2-7; size: few; V: TRBV6-1; D: TRBD2; CDR3: CASSKLAVSSYEQYF; DNA: TGTGCCAGCAGTAAACTAGCGGTGAGCTCCTACGAGCAGTACTTC
J: TRBJ2-5; size: .; V: TRBV5-6; D: TRBD2; CDR3: CASRTGLAEVKETQYF; DNA: TGTGCCAGCAGAACGGGACTAGCGGAGGTAAAAGAGACCCAGTACTTC
J: TRBJ2-7; size: .; V: TRBV27; D: TRBD2; CDR3: CASSLGSGPYEQYF; DNA: TGTGCCAGCAGTCTGGGTAGCGGGCCCTACGAGCAGTACTTC
J: TRBJ2-3; size: .; V: TRBV28; D: TRBD2; CDR3: CASSLQSGSWGQYF; DNA: TGTGCCAGCAGTTTGCAGAGCGGGAGTTGGGGGCAGTATTTT
J: TRBJ2-1; size: .; V: TRBV18; D: TRBD2; CDR3: CASSPGTSGRARGYNEQFF; DNA: TGTGCCAGCTCACCAGGGACTAGCGGGAGGGCTAGGGGCTACAATGAGCAGTTCTTC